These 20 T cell receptor beta chains were sequenced from one sample in a study of regulatory T cells in long-lasting Graves disease. Arm-PCR of CDR3 regions and iRepertoire HTBI primers were the basis on which TCR beta libraries were built. TCRdb processed the multiplex PCR reads anew with MiXCR; each CDR3 protein has one entry. The data show around 420,000 distinct CDR3 sequences, 15% seen once. Specified time point: newly diagnosed GD, antithyroid drugs for less than 3 months. PBMCs were the source of the RNA used for TCR sequencing. The sequencing used peripheral blood mononuclear cells (PBMCs), collected at new diagnosis, from a patient treated with antithyroid drugs. These receptors originate from a female donor with Graves disease.

This clonotype was observed many times. V gene TRBV5-1 combines with J gene TRBJ1-1; 7 positions agree with TRBD1. With 0 bases clipped from V and 5 bases from J, the junction kept 7 bases outside the gene matches. Germline CDR1 is SGHRS and CDR2 is YFSETQ. The CDR3 sequence is 15 residues long. CDR3 DNA: TGCGCCAGCAGCTTGGAGGAGGCAGGGGGAACTGAAGCTTTCTTT. It encodes CASSLEEAGGTEAFF.

The sample holds many counts of this clonotype. This rearrangement joins TRBV11-2 to TRBJ2-3; 10 bases are a match to TRBD2. Germline assignment: CDR1 SGHAT and CDR2 FQNNGV. V lost 8 bases, J lost 2 bases, and 7 bases stayed unmatched. This CDR3 comprises 15 residues. The CDR3 DNA reads as TGTGCCAGCTCGACTAGCGGGCATTCCACAGATACGCAGTATTTT. It codes for CASSTSGHSTDTQYF.

Many counts were recorded for this clonotype. This rearrangement joins TRBV28 to TRBJ2-3; 8 bases are shared with TRBD2. V was clipped by 4 bases and J by 0 bases; unmatched bases: 9. The CDR3 runs 17 residues. Germline V gene sequence: CDR1 MDHEN, CDR2 SYDVKM. The CDR3 DNA is TGTGCCAGCAGTTCCCCTCCTAGCGGGCCTAGCACAGATACGCAGTATTTT. This encodes CASSSPPSGPSTDTQYF.

This clonotype was recorded many times. This rearrangement joins TRBV11-2 to TRBJ2-1; the D call may be TRBD1 or TRBD2 (5 bases each). The V and J ends lost 2 bases and 4 bases respectively, with 12 bases between them. The CDR3 is 15 residues long. CDR1 and CDR2 (germline): SGHAT, FQNNGV. The CDR3 here is CASSLFGGPYNEQFF. The CDR3 region has the DNA TGTGCCAGCAGCTTATTTGGGGGTCCTTACAATGAGCAGTTCTTC.

With respect to this clonotype: A far larger clone is a single base away, which makes a read error likely. The chain employs TRBV7-2 and TRBJ2-7; no reliable D call. Trimming cost V 3 bases and J 2 bases, with 8 bases left between them. Germline assignment: CDR1 SGHTA and CDR2 FQGNSA. The CDR3 runs to 13 residues. Here the CDR3 reads CASSFKETYEQYF. The CDR3 nucleotides read TGTGCCAGCAGCTTTAAGGAAACCTACGAGCAGTACTTC.

This clonotype was detected ten times or more. The chain carries TRBV3-1 and TRBJ1-1, with D tentatively TRBD1 (5 bases). CDR1 and CDR2 from the germline V gene are LGHDT and YNNKEL (reference sequence). The CDR3 is made up of 13 amino acids. With 8 bases removed from V and 5 bases from J, the gap between germline ends came to 15 bases. CDR3 DNA sequence: TGTGCCAGCCGGGATCCGGGGGAAACTGAAGCTTTCTTT. It yields the protein CASRDPGETEAFF.

This clonotype was seen repeatedly, ten times or more. The chain has TRBV28 and TRBJ1-4; the D is unclear. Germline CDR1 and CDR2: MDHEN and SYDVKM. V lost 7 bases and J 16 bases, leaving 16 bases between the germline ends. The CDR3 spans 11 residues. Here the CDR3 DNA reads TGTGCCAGCACCATAGGAGACACGTCGTTTTTT. The encoded protein is CASTIGDTSFF. The variable domain in full, with the rest retrieved from reference TRBV28 and TRBJ1-4, is DVKVTQSSRYLVKRTGEKVFLECVQDMDHENMFWYRQDPGLGLRLIYFSYDVKMKEKGDIPEGYSVSREKKERFSLILESASTNQTSMYLCASTIGDTSFFGSGTQLSVL.

The count of this clonotype is one. The chain carries TRBV11-2 and TRBJ2-7; D possibly uses TRBD1 or TRBD2 (5 bases each). CDR1 and CDR2 from the germline V gene are SGHAT and FQNNGV. V gave up 5 bases and J gave up 3 bases, with 11 bases separating them. CDR3 size: 13 residues. CDR3 nucleotide sequence: TGTGCCAGCAGCGTGGGACGTTACTACGAGCAGTACTTC. It translates to CASSVGRYYEQYF.

The rearrangement uses TRBV4-2 and TRBJ2-2; 10 bases are shared with TRBD2. Germline CDR1 reads LGHNA; CDR2 reads YNFKEQ. This CDR3 is 18 amino acids long. V shed 0 bases, J shed 2 bases, and the junction held 6 bases outside the gene matches. CDR3: CASSQELAGSPNTGELFF. For the CDR3, the DNA is TGTGCCAGCAGCCAAGAACTAGCGGGATCCCCTAACACCGGGGAGCTGTTTTTT.

This CDR3 is CAIRSGAQETQYF. The CDR3 DNA reads TGTGCCATCAGGTCCGGGGCACAAGAGACCCAGTACTTC. The rearrangement uses TRBV10-3 and TRBJ2-5; D is perhaps TRBD1 or TRBD2 (5 bases each). Germline CDR1 and CDR2: ENHRY and SYGVKD. This CDR3 has 13 amino acids. The ends were cut back, 6 bases at V and 2 bases at J, with 10 bases in the middle.

This chain connects TRBV4-3 to TRBJ1-2; D is unclear. V was trimmed by 2 bases and J by 5 bases, leaving 15 bases between them. The V gene's germline CDR1 is LGHNA and CDR2 YSLEER. This CDR3 is built from 15 residues. The CDR3 coding sequence is TGCGCCAGCAGCCAAAGAGGCGGCGGGAGGTATGGCTACACCTTC. This sequence encodes CASSQRGGGRYGYTF.

This clonotype was observed at least ten times. The chain couples TRBV12-3 or TRBV12-4 to TRBJ1-3; a possible D gene is TRBD1 (5 bases). The CDR3 is made up of 18 amino acids. With 3 bases removed from V and 2 bases from J, the gap between germline ends came to 20 bases. As DNA, the CDR3 is TGTGCCAGCAGTTTTGTGATTCGGGGGGGAGGCCCTGGAAACACCATATATTTT. Its protein product is CASSFVIRGGGPGNTIYF.

This clonotype showed up many times. The V gene is TRBV11-2, the J gene TRBJ2-3; D possibly uses TRBD1 or TRBD2 (6 bases each). Germline CDR1 SGHAT, CDR2 FQNNGV. This CDR3 spans 14 amino acids. V was shortened by 8 bases and J by 2 bases, with 14 bases between the two germline ends. The CDR3 loop reads CASAVRGDTDTQYF. The CDR3, as DNA: TGTGCCAGCGCCGTGAGGGGGGACACAGATACGCAGTATTTT.

This clonotype was detected ten times or more. V and J are TRBV12-3 or TRBV12-4 and TRBJ2-3; D is uncertain. Trimming removed 5 bases from V and 11 bases from J, with 17 bases in between. The CDR3 length is 13 residues. For the CDR3, the DNA is TGTGCCAGCAGTATCGGAAGGATGGGCGGGCAGTATTTT. This gives the protein CASSIGRMGGQYF.

The J gene is TRBJ2-2, the V gene TRBV2; possible D gene TRBD2, 5 bases. Trimming left V 7 bases short and J 6 bases short, with 12 bases between. Per the germline V gene, CDR1 is SNHLY and CDR2 is FYNNEI. The CDR3 is 13 amino acids. CDR3 bases: TGTGCCAGCAAAGGGAGCTGGTCCGGGGAGCTGTTTTTT. This gives the protein CASKGSWSGELFF.

The CDR3 DNA follows: TGTGCCAGCAGCTTAGACTGGGCGGGGGTCGCCGGGGAGCTGTTTTTT. Protein product: CASSLDWAGVAGELFF. The rearrangement links TRBV11-2 to TRBJ2-2; 7 nucleotides align to TRBD2. The CDR3 consists of 16 residues. Germline CDR1 reads SGHAT; CDR2 reads FQNNGV. V shed 0 bases, J shed 6 bases, and the junction held 7 bases outside the gene matches.

The chain joins TRBV20-1 to TRBJ2-1; D gene uncertain. The CDR3 consists of 14 residues. V was cut by 5 bases and J by 5 bases, with 16 bases left in between. Germline CDR1 DFQATT, CDR2 SNEGSKA (reference sequence). The CDR3 loop is CSAHAAYSNNEQFF. The CDR3 nucleotides read TGCAGTGCTCACGCCGCCTATTCCAACAATGAGCAGTTCTTC.

This clonotype was seen ten or more times. The V gene is TRBV7-2, the J gene TRBJ1-4, with a weak D call TRBD1 (5 bases). V lost 5 bases to trimming and J lost 5 bases, with 6 bases between them. The CDR3 covers 12 residues. CDR1 and CDR2 (germline): SGHTA, FQGNSA. CDR3 coding DNA: TGTGCCAGCAGCCGGGACAATGAAAAACTGTTTTTT. Protein: CASSRDNEKLFF.

In its sample, this clonotype was seen many times. This may come from a read error, since a much larger clone is one base off. As the CDR3 is not closed by the conserved phenylalanine or tryptophan, this likely results from a read error. The V call is TRBV7-7, the J call TRBJ2-5; 9 bases map to TRBD1. This CDR3 is 16 amino acids long. Germline lookup yields CDR1 SSHAT and CDR2 FNYEAQ (reference sequence). This CDR3 is CASSPVGTGSRETQYL. The CDR3 nucleotides read TGTGCTAGCAGCCCGGTAGGGACAGGGAGCCGGGAGACCCAGTACCTC.

The chain uses TRBV20-1 and TRBJ1-5; D is unresolved. Deletions cut 0 bases from V and 0 bases from J, with 12 bases between. CDR3 size: 16 residues. Germline assignment: CDR1 DFQATT and CDR2 SNEGSKA (reference sequence). The CDR3 DNA is TGCAGTGCTAGAGATATTACGACGAATAGCAATCAGCCCCAGCATTTT. Translated, it gives CSARDITTNSNQPQHF.